These T cell receptor beta chains were read from a single sample in a study of T cells in Graves' hyperthyroidism and ophthalmopathy. TCRdb used MiXCR to reprocess the multiplex PCR reads, holding one entry per CDR3 protein. Among some 570,000 distinct CDR3 sequences listed, 14% were seen once. The specimen was blood. Receptors were obtained from a woman between 18 and 29 years old with Graves' ophthalmopathy. Each CDR3 is given with its conserved first and last residue. A D gene is named only where the DNA matches it firmly. The listing skips clone size in some rows; elsewhere it reads once, few, many or a size class.

v_gene	abundance	j_gene	d_gene	CDR3nt	CDR3aa
TRBV5-8	many	TRBJ1-1	-	TGTGCCAGCAGCTGGGAGGGTTTAGGTGAAGCTTTCTTT	CASSWEGLGEAFF
TRBV19	-	TRBJ2-3	TRBD2	TGTGCCAGTAGTATCGGACTAGTGCTTGGCACAGATACGCAGTATTTT	CASSIGLVLGTDTQYF
TRBV7-3	many	TRBJ1-1	-	TGTGCCAGCAGCTTATCTCAGGGGACTGAAGCTTTCTTT	CASSLSQGTEAFF
TRBV27	-	TRBJ2-7	-	TGTGCCGGCAGTTTTAACAGGGTGGGGGGTTACGAGCAGTACTTC	CAGSFNRVGGYEQYF
TRBV2	few	TRBJ1-6	-	TGTGCCAGCAGTTCCCGGGCCGGTAATTCACCCCTCCACTTT	CASSSRAGNSPLHF
TRBV9	many	TRBJ2-5	-	TGTGCCAGCAGCGGAATAGGTGGGGAGACCCAGTACTTC	CASSGIGGETQYF
TRBV24-1	many	TRBJ1-1	-	TGTGCCACCAGTGACCCGGGGGAACCTGAAGCTTTCTTT	CATSDPGEPEAFF
TRBV20-1	many	TRBJ2-7	TRBD2	TGCAGTGCCGTGACTAGCGGGGGATACGAGCAGTACTTC	CSAVTSGGYEQYF
TRBV7-2	many	TRBJ1-5	-	TGTGCCAGCAGCTCGCTTGAAGGGGCCCAGCATTTT	CASSSLEGAQHF
TRBV7-2	many	TRBJ2-2	TRBD2	TGTGCCAGCAGCTTGGGCGGGAGAGTAGGCACCGGGGAGCTGTTTTTT	CASSLGGRVGTGELFF
TRBV7-3	many	TRBJ1-6	-	TGTGCCAGCAGCGCAAACAGGGAATCACCCCTCCACTTT	CASSANRESPLHF
TRBV19	-	TRBJ2-2	TRBD1	TGTGCCAGTAGTACCTGGGACAGGGGCCGGGAGCTGTTTTTT	CASSTWDRGRELFF
TRBV7-8	many	TRBJ2-3	TRBD2	TGTGCCAGCAGCTTAGCCCGACTCCAGACTAGCGCTAGCACAGATACGCAGTATTTT	CASSLARLQTSASTDTQYF
TRBV7-7	many	TRBJ2-5	-	TGTGCTAGCAGCTTAGCTCTCACAGGGCCCCAAGAGACCCAGTACTTC	CASSLALTGPQETQYF
TRBV3-1	-	TRBJ2-1	TRBD2	TGTGCCAGCGGCCCCTGGACTAGCGGGAATGCTAGGGAGCAGTTCTTC	CASGPWTSGNAREQFF
TRBV3-1	many	TRBJ1-1	-	TGTGCCAGCAGCCAAGTCCGGGCTCAGGGTTCAGCTTTCTTT	CASSQVRAQGSAFF
TRBV12-3/TRBV12-4	many	TRBJ1-1	TRBD1	TGTGCCAGCAGTTTGGACAGGGGGATGAACACTGAAGCTTTCTTT	CASSLDRGMNTEAFF
TRBV12-3/TRBV12-4	many	TRBJ2-3	-	TGTGCCAGCAAACCACCCAAATCCACCCAGTCCCTTAGCACAGATACGCAGTATTTT	CASKPPKSTQSLSTDTQYF
TRBV28	many	TRBJ2-6	-	TGTGCCAGCAGTCCTAATCCTGGGGCCAACGTCCTGACTTTC	CASSPNPGANVLTF
TRBV20-1	-	TRBJ2-4	-	TGCAGTGCTAGAAAAACACTTTCCAAAAACATTCAGTACTTC	CSARKTLSKNIQYF
TRBV29-1	-	TRBJ1-1	-	TGCAGCGGGTCGGGGTTCGGCACTGAAGCTTTCTTT	CSGSGFGTEAFF
TRBV30	many	TRBJ2-6	-	TGTGCCTGGTTGGCGGGGGCCAACGTCCTGACTTTC	CAWLAGANVLTF
TRBV19	few	TRBJ1-1	-	TGTGCCAGTCAGAAAGAGAACACTGAAGCTTTCTTT	CASQKENTEAFF
TRBV19	few	TRBJ1-5	-	TGTGCCAGTGGGTTCGGATTATGGGGCAATCAGCCCCAGCATTTT	CASGFGLWGNQPQHF
TRBV3-1	many	TRBJ1-1	-	TGTGCCAGCAGCCAAGAGGGCGTCAGCAACACTGAAGCTTTCTTT	CASSQEGVSNTEAFF
TRBV20-1	many	TRBJ2-3	TRBD2	TGCAGTGCCGAGGAACGAGGGAGGGGTCGCACAGATACGCAGTATTTT	CSAEERGRGRTDTQYF
TRBV7-2	many	TRBJ2-7	-	TGTGCCAGCAGCTTGTACCTTAGGCCTTCCTACGAGCAGTACTTC	CASSLYLRPSYEQYF
TRBV4-3	-	TRBJ1-5	-	TGCGCCAGCAGCCAATCCAGCCTCAATCAGCCCCAGCATTTT	CASSQSSLNQPQHF
TRBV7-9	many	TRBJ2-2	TRBD2	TGTGCCAGCAGCATTAGCGGGAGTAACACCGGGGAGCTGTTTTTT	CASSISGSNTGELFF
TRBV19	few	TRBJ2-1	TRBD2	TGTGCCAGTAGTCTGCGGGAGGGATACAATGAGCAGTTCTTC	CASSLREGYNEQFF
TRBV7-3	many	TRBJ1-1	-	TGTGCCAGCACCCCTGGGACGGACGAGAACACTGAAGCTTTCTTT	CASTPGTDENTEAFF
TRBV5-5	-	TRBJ2-3	TRBD1	TGTGCCAGCAGCTTGAGTCCGAAGACAGGGCTTGAAACAGATACGCAGTATTTT	CASSLSPKTGLETDTQYF
TRBV12-3/TRBV12-4	-	TRBJ2-7	-	TGTGCCAGCAGTCAGGGACTTTCATCTGGATACGAGCAGTACTTC	CASSQGLSSGYEQYF
TRBV5-5	many	TRBJ2-7	-	TGTGCCAGCAGCTTGGCGGCCAGGGCTAGACCCTACGAGCAGTACTTC	CASSLAARARPYEQYF
TRBV27	-	TRBJ1-5	TRBD1	TGTGCCAGCAGTACGGGACAGGGTTTTCAGCCCCAGCATTTT	CASSTGQGFQPQHF
TRBV19	once	TRBJ2-2	TRBD1	TGTGCCAGTAGACGGGACAGGGGGCTGTACGCGAACACCGGGGAGCTGTTTTTT	CASRRDRGLYANTGELFF
TRBV11-2	many	TRBJ1-2	-	TGTGCCAGCAGCTCGGGTACGGTGGTTCGGAGGTTTTATGGCTACACCTTC	CASSSGTVVRRFYGYTF
TRBV3-1	many	TRBJ1-6	-	TGTGCCAGCAGCCAAGAATCCGGGGCTCGGGGATCACCCCTCCACTTT	CASSQESGARGSPLHF
TRBV3-2	-	TRBJ2-7	-	TGTGCCAGCAGCCAAGTTCTGTCCGGGACGGACCCCTACGAGCAGTACTTC	CASSQVLSGTDPYEQYF
TRBV2	many	TRBJ2-7	-	TGTGCCAGCCAGGGAAAAGTAAGCCACGAGCAGTACTTC	CASQGKVSHEQYF
TRBV6-5	many	TRBJ2-7	-	TGTGCCAGCAGTTACGGGGCAGATGGGGCCTACGAGCAGTACTTC	CASSYGADGAYEQYF
TRBV4-1	many	TRBJ2-1	-	TGCGCCAGCAGCCAAAAACAGGGGAGGGGTGAGCAGTTCTTC	CASSQKQGRGEQFF
TRBV6-2/TRBV6-3	many	TRBJ2-7	TRBD1	TGTGCCAGCAGTAACAGGGGGCGCGGGGACGAGCAGTACTTC	CASSNRGRGDEQYF
TRBV28	many	TRBJ2-7	TRBD2	TGTGCCAGCAGACTTAGCGGGGGATCCTACGAGCAGTACTTC	CASRLSGGSYEQYF
TRBV4-1	few	TRBJ1-2	TRBD1	TGCGCCAGCAGCCAAGCCCGGGGACAGGGAGGCGGTGGCTACACCTTC	CASSQARGQGGGGYTF
TRBV7-6	few	TRBJ2-4	TRBD2	TGTGCCAGCAGCCCATTCAGACTAGCGGGAGTATTTCTAGCCAAAAACATTCAGTACTTC	CASSPFRLAGVFLAKNIQYF
TRBV7-2	many	TRBJ2-7	-	TGTGCCAGCAGTGCCGGACGGGCAATCGAGCAGTACTTC	CASSAGRAIEQYF
TRBV5-1	many	TRBJ2-2	-	TGCGCCAGCAGCTGGGACTTCTACACCGGGGAGCTGTTTTTT	CASSWDFYTGELFF
TRBV20-1	few	TRBJ2-2	TRBD2	TGCAGTGCTATAGACCCAGCGGGAGACGCCGGGGAGCTGTTTTTT	CSAIDPAGDAGELFF
TRBV7-2	many	TRBJ1-2	TRBD1	TGTGCCAGCAGCTTAGTCTTCTTGGTGGGACAGAGGGACTATGGCTACACCTTC	CASSLVFLVGQRDYGYTF
TRBV11-2	many	TRBJ2-7	-	TGTGCCAGCAGCTTAGTTACGGGGAAAACCTACGAGCAGTACTTC	CASSLVTGKTYEQYF
TRBV11-3	many	TRBJ2-5	-	TGTGCCAGCAGCTCCCCAGGAGCGGACCAAGAGACCCAGTACTTC	CASSSPGADQETQYF
TRBV3-1	few	TRBJ2-7	TRBD1	TGTGCCAGCAGCCCGACAGGGGGAGTGGGAGAGCAGTACTTC	CASSPTGGVGEQYF
TRBV5-1	many	TRBJ2-7	TRBD2	TGCGCCAGCAGCTTGAATCGGGTCGGTGGGAGGGAATACGAGCAGTACTTC	CASSLNRVGGREYEQYF